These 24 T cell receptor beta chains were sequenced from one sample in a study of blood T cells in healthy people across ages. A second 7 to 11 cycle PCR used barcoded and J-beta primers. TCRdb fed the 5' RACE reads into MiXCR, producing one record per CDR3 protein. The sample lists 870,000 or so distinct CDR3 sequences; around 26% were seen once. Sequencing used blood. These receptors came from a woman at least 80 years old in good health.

DNA for the CDR3: TGCGCCAGCAGTGAGACGGACAGGGGGGGAATGAACACTGAAGCTTTCTTT. Translating gives CASSETDRGGMNTEAFF. V gene TRBV10-2 combines with J gene TRBJ1-1; the match to TRBD1 covers 10 bases. The germline CDR1 and CDR2 sequences are WSHSY and SAAADI. V lost 2 bases, J lost 0 bases, and 6 bases stayed unmatched. The length of the CDR3 is 17 residues.

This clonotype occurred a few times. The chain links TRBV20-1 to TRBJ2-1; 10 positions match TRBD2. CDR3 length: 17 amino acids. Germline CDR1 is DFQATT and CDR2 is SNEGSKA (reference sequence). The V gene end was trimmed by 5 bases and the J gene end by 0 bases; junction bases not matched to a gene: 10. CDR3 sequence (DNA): TGCAGTGCTGGTCCTATTAGCGGGGGGCTCTCCTACAATGAGCAGTTCTTC. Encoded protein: CSAGPISGGLSYNEQFF.

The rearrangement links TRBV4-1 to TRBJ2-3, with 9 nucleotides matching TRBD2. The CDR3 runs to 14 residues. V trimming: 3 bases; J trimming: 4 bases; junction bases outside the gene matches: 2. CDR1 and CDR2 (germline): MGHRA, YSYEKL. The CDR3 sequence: CASSQREGADTQYF. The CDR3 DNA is TGCGCCAGCAGCCAGCGGGAGGGGGCAGATACGCAGTATTTT.

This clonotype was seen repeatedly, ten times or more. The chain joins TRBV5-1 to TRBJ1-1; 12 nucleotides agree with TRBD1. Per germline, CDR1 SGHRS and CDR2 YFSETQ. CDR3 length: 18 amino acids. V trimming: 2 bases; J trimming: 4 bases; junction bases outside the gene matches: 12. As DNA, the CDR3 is TGCGCCAGCAGCTTTGGGTGGGGACAGGGGGCGCGAGGCACTGAAGCTTTCTTT. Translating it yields CASSFGWGQGARGTEAFF.

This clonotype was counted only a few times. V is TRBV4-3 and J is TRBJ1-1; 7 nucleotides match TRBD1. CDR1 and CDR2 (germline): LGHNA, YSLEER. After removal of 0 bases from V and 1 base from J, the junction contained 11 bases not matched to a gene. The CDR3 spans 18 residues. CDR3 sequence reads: CASSQDSGGMHWNTEAFF. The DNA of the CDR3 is TGCGCCAGCAGCCAAGATTCAGGGGGGATGCATTGGAACACTGAAGCTTTCTTT.

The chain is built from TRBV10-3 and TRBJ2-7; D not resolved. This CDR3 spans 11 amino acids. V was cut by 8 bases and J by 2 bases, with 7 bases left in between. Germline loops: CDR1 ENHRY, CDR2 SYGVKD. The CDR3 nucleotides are TGTGCCATCTCAGCCGCCTACGAGCAGTACTTC. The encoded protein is CAISAAYEQYF.

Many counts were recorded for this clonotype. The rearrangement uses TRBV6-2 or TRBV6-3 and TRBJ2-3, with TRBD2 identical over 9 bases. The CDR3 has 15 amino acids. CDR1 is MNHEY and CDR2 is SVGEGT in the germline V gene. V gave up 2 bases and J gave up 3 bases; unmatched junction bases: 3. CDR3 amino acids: CASSYRRGGTDTQYF. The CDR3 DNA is TGTGCCAGCAGTTACCGGCGGGGGGGTACAGATACGCAGTATTTT.

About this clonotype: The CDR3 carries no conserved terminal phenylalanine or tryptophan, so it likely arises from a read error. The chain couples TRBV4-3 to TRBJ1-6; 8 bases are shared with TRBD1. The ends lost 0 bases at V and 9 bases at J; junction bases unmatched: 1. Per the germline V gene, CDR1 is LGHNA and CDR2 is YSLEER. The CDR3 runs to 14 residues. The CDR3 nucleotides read TGCGCCAGCAGCCAAGAAACAGGGGGTTCACCCCTCCACCTT. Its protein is CASSQETGGSPLHL.

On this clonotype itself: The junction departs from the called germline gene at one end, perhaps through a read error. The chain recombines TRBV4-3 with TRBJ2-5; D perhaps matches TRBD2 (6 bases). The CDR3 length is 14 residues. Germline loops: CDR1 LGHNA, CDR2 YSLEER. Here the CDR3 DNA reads TGCGCCAGCAGCCCACGACTAGACCAAGAGACCCGGTACTTC. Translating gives CASSPRLDQETRYF.

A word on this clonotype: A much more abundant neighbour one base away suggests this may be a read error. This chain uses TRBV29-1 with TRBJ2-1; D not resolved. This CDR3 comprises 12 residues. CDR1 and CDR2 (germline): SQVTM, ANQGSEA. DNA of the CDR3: TGCTGCGTTGAAAGGCGGAGTAATGAGCAGTTCTTC. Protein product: CCVERRSNEQFF.

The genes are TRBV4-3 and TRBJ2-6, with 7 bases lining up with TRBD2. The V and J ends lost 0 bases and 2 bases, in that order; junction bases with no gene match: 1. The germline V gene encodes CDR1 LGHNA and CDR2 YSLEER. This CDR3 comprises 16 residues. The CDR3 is CASSQELAAGANVLTF. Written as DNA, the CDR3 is TGCGCCAGCAGCCAAGAGCTAGCGGCTGGGGCCAACGTCCTGACTTTC.

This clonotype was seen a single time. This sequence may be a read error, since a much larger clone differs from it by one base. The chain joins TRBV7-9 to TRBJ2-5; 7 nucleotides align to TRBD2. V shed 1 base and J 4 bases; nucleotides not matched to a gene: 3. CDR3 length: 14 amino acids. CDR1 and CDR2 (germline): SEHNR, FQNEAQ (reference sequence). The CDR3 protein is CASSLDSSGETQYF. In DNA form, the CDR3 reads TGTGCCAGCAGCTTAGACTCTAGCGGAGAGACCCAGTACTTC.

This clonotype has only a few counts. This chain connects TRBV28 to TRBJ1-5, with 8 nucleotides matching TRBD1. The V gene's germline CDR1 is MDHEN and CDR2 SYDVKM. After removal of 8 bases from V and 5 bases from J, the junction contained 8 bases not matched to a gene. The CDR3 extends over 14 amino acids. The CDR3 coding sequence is TGTGCCAGCTTCCTCAGGGGGCATGATCAGCCCCAGCATTTT. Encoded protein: CASFLRGHDQPQHF. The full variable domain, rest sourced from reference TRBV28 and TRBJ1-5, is DVKVTQSSRYLVKRTGEKVFLECVQDMDHENMFWYRQDPGLGLRLIYFSYDVKMKEKGDIPEGYSVSREKKERFSLILESASTNQTSMYLCASFLRGHDQPQHFGDGTRLSIL.

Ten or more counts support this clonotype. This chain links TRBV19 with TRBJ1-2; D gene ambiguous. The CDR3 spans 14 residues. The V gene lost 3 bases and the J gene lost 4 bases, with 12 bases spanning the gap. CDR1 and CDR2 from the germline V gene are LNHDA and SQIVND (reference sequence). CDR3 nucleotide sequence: TGTGCCAGTAGTATCTGGCAGAGTGGCTATGGCTACACCTTC. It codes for CASSIWQSGYGYTF. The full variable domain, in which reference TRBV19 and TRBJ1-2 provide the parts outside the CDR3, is DGGITQSPKYLFRKEGQNVTLSCEQNLNHDAMYWYRQDPGQGLRLIYYSQIVNDFQKGDIAEGYSVSREKKESFPLTVTSAQKNPTAFYLCASSIWQSGYGYTFGSGTRLTVV.

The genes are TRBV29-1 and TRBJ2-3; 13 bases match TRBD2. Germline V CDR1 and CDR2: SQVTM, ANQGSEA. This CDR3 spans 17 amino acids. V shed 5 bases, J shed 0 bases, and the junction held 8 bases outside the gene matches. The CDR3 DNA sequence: TGCAGCGTTAAAGGACTAGCGGGGGCCCCTAGCACAGATACGCAGTATTTT. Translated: CSVKGLAGAPSTDTQYF.

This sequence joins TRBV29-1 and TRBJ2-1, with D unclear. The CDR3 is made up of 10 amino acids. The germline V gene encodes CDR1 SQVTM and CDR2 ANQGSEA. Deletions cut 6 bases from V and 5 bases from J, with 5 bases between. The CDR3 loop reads CSVKDNEQFF. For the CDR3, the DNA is TGCAGCGTAAAAGACAATGAGCAGTTCTTC.

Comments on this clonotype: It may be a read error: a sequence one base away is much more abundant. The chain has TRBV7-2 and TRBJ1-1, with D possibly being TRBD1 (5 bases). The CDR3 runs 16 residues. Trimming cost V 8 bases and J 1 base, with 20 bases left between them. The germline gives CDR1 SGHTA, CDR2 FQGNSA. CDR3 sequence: CASGSLVGAGNTEAFF. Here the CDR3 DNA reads TGTGCCAGCGGTAGCTTAGTTGGGGCGGGGAACACTGAAGCTTTCTTT.

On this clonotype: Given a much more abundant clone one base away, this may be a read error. The CDR3 coding sequence is TGTGCCAGCTCCCGGCTAGCCGACAATGAGCAGTACTTC. Encoded protein: CASSRLADNEQYF. The V and J genes are TRBV6-2 or TRBV6-3 and TRBJ2-5; possible D gene TRBD2, 5 bases. The V gene's germline CDR1 is MNHEY and CDR2 SVGEGT. V was pared by 8 bases and J by 11 bases, with 21 bases between. There are 13 residues in the CDR3.

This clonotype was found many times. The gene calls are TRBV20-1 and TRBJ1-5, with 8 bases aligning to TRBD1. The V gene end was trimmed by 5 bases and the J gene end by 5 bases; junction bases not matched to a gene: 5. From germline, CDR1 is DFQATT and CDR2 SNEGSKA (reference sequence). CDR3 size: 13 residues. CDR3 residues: CSAFQGADQPQHF. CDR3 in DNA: TGCAGTGCTTTCCAGGGGGCAGATCAGCCCCAGCATTTT.

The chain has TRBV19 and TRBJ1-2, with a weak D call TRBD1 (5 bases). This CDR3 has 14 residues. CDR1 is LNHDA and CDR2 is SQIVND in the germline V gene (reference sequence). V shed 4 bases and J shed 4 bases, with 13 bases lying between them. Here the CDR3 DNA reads TGTGCCAGTAGTAGGGCAGGGCGGGGCTATGGCTACACCTTC. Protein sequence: CASSRAGRGYGYTF.

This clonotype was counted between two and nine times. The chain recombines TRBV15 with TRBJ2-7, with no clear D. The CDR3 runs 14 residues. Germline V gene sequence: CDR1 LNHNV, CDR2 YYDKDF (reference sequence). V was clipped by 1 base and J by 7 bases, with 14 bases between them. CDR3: CATSRGWSYNEQYF. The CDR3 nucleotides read TGTGCCACCAGCAGAGGATGGTCCTACAATGAGCAGTACTTC.

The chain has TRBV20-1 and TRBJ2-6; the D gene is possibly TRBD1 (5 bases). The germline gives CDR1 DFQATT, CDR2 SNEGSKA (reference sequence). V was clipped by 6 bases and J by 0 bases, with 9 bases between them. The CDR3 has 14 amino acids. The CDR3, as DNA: TGCAGTGCCACTACAGGCTCTGGGGCCAACGTCCTGACTTTC. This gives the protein CSATTGSGANVLTF.

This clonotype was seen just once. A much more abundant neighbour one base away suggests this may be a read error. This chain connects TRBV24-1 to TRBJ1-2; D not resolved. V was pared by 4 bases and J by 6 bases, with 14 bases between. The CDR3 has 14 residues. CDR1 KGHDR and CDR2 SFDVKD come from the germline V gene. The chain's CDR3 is CATSEAHGSDGYTF. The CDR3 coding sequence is TGTGCCACCAGTGAAGCACACGGATCAGATGGCTACACCTTC.

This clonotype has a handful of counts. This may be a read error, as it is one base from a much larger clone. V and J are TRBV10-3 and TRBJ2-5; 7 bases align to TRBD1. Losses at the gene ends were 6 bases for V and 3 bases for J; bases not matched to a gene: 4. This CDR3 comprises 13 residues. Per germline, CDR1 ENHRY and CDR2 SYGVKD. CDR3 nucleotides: TGTGCCATCAGGGGGACAGAAAAAGAGACCCAGTACTTC. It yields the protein CAIRGTEKETQYF.